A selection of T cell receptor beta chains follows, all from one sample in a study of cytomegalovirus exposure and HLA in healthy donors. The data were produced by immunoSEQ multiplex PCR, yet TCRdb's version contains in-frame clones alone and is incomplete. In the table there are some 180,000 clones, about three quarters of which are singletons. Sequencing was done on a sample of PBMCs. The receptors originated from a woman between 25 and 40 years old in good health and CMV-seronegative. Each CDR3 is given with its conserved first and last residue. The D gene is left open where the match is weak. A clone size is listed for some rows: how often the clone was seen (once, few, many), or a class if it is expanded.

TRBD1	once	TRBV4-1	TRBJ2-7	TGCGCCAGCAGCCTGGGACAGATAAGCTACGAGCAGTACTTC	CASSLGQISYEQYF
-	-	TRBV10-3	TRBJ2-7	TGTGCCATCAGTGAAACAGCATACGAGCAGTACTTC	CAISETAYEQYF
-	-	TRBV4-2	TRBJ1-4	TGTGCCAGCAGCCAAGAGGTAGCAACTAATGAAAAACTGTTTTTT	CASSQEVATNEKLFF
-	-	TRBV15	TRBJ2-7	TGTGCCACCAGCAGAGATTTGGGGGCGGCCGGCTACGAGCAGTACTTC	CATSRDLGAAGYEQYF
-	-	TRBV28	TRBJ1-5	TGTGCCAGCAGTACTCAACAGGTTAGCAATCAGCCCCAGCATTTT	CASSTQQVSNQPQHF
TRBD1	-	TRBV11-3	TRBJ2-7	TGTGCCAGCAGCCCGGGACAGGGACCCTACGAGCAGTACTTC	CASSPGQGPYEQYF
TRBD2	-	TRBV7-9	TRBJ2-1	TGTGCCAGCACGAGGACTAGCGGGATCAATGAGCAGTTCTTC	CASTRTSGINEQFF
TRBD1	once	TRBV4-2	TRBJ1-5	TGTGCCAGCAGCCAAGATCTAGGGGGCCCCGGGACAGGGCTTAATCAGCCCCAGCATTTT	CASSQDLGGPGTGLNQPQHF
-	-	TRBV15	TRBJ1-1	TGTGCCACCAGCAGTAGTCCATCTTGGAACACTGAAGCTTTCTTT	CATSSSPSWNTEAFF
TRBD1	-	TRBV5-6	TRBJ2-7	TGTGCCAGCAGCACAAGACAGGGGATCTACGAGCAGTACTTC	CASSTRQGIYEQYF
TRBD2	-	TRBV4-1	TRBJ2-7	TGCGCCAGCAGCCAAGAGCAACTAGCGGGGTCCTACGAGCAGTACTTC	CASSQEQLAGSYEQYF
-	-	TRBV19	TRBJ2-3	TGTGCCAGTAGACCCCGGGGTTTCGGTACAGATACGCAGTATTTT	CASRPRGFGTDTQYF
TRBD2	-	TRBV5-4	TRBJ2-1	TGTGCCAGCAGCCTGCTAGCGGACTCCTACAATGAGCAGTTCTTC	CASSLLADSYNEQFF
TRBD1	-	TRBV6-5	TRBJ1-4	TGTGCCAGCAGTTACTCGGGGACAGGGGATGAAAAACTGTTTTTT	CASSYSGTGDEKLFF
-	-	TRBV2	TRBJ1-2	TGTGCCAGCAACCAAGGGGGACGTTCGGGTGGCTACACCTTC	CASNQGGRSGGYTF
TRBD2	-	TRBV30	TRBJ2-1	TGTGCCTGGAGTTTACTAGCGGGAGGCTCAGGTGAGCAGTTCTTC	CAWSLLAGGSGEQFF
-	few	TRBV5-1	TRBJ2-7	TGCGCCAGCAGACCGGACAGCTACGAGCAGTACTTC	CASRPDSYEQYF
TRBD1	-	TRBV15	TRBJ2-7	TGTGCCACCAGCAGTAGGACAGGGGTGGGCGAGCAGTACTTC	CATSSRTGVGEQYF
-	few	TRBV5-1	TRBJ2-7	TGCGCCAGCAGGGACTCGGGCTCCTACGAGCAGTACTTC	CASRDSGSYEQYF
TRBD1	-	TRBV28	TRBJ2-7	TGTGCCAGCAGTTCACTCCGCGGACAGGGGTCAGCCTACGAGCAGTACTTC	CASSSLRGQGSAYEQYF
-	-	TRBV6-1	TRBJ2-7	TGTGCCAGCCAGAAGGGGCTAGGTCTCTACGAGCAGTACTTC	CASQKGLGLYEQYF
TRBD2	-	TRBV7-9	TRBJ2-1	TGTGCCAGCAGCGCCTCGAGAGGGCTAGCGGGAAACTACAATGAGCAGTTCTTC	CASSASRGLAGNYNEQFF
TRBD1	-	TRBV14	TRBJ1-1	TGTGCCAGCAGCCAAGATTACAGGGGGAACACTGAAGCTTTCTTT	CASSQDYRGNTEAFF
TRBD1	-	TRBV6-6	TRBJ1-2	TGTGCCAGCACCACATTACAGGGGGCGCAGGGCTACACCTTC	CASTTLQGAQGYTF
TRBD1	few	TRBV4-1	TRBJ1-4	TGCGCCAGCAGCCAAGAGTATCGTCGGACAGGGGGTGAAAAACTGTTTTTT	CASSQEYRRTGGEKLFF
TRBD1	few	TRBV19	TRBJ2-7	TGTGCCCGGGGACAGGGTGTCTACGAGCAGTACTTC	CARGQGVYEQYF
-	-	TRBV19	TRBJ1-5	TGTGCCAGTAGTATAGTAGGACTCGGAGATAGCAATCAGCCCCAGCATTTT	CASSIVGLGDSNQPQHF
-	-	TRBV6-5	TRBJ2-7	TGTGCCAGCAGTTTCCGCTACGAGCAGTACTTC	CASSFRYEQYF
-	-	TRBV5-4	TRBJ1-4	TGTGCCTCCGGACTTCCAACTAATGAAAAACTGTTTTTT	CASGLPTNEKLFF
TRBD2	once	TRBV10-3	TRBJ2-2	TGTGCCATCAGTGAGAACGAAAGACTAGCTAGCACCGGGGAGCTGTTTTTT	CAISENERLASTGELFF
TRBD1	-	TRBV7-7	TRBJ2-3	TGTGCCAGCAGCCCTAAGTACGGGACAGGCCGATGGACGCAGTATTTT	CASSPKYGTGRWTQYF
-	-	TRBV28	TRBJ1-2	TGTGCCAGCAGTTTATCCCTCTATGGCTACACCTTC	CASSLSLYGYTF
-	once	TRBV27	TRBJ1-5	TGTGCCAGCAGTTTACACCGGGATCATCAGCCCCAGCATTTT	CASSLHRDHQPQHF
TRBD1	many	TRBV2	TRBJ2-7	TGTGCCAGCCAGGGTGTGGGACAGGGCTACGAGCAGTACTTC	CASQGVGQGYEQYF
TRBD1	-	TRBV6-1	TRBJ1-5	TGTGCCAGCAGTGATAGAGGACAGGGGACTCTACTTTATAGCAATCAGCCCCAGCATTTT	CASSDRGQGTLLYSNQPQHF
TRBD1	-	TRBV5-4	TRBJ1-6	TGTGCCAGCAGCGCAGGACAGGGCTTCTCCTATAATTCACCCCTCCACTTT	CASSAGQGFSYNSPLHF
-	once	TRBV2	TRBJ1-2	TGTGCCAGCAGTGTTACAAACAGGGATGGCTACACCTTC	CASSVTNRDGYTF
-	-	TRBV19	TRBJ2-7	TGTGCCAGTAGTATAGGGTACGCATTGGGCGTCGAGCAGTACTTC	CASSIGYALGVEQYF
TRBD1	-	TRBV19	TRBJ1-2	TGTGCCAGTAGTGATTCCCGAAGGACAGGGACCTACTATGGCTACACCTTC	CASSDSRRTGTYYGYTF
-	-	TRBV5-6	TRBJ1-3	TGTGCCAGCAGCCCTGGGAGGGGCTCTGGAAACACCATATATTTT	CASSPGRGSGNTIYF
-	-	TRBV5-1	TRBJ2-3	TGCGCCAGCAGCTCGAGGGAGTCGACAGATACGCAGTATTTT	CASSSRESTDTQYF
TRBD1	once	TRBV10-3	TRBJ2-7	TGTGCCAGCCGGGACAGGTCCTCCTACGAGCAGTACTTC	CASRDRSSYEQYF
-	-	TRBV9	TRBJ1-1	TGTGCCAGCAGCGTAGGCCCCATTCTTTACACGAACACTGAAGCTTTCTTT	CASSVGPILYTNTEAFF
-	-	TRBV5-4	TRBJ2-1	TGTGCCAGCAGCTTGGTAGTAGCTACCCGCCATGAGCAGTTCTTC	CASSLVVATRHEQFF
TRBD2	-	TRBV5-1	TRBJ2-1	TGCGCCAGCAGCCTACCGGGACTAGCAGCCCGCTCCTACAATGAGCAGTTCTTC	CASSLPGLAARSYNEQFF
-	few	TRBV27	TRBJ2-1	TGTGCCAGCAGTCCACGGGGGGCCCTGAGCTCCTACAATGAGCAGTTCTTC	CASSPRGALSSYNEQFF
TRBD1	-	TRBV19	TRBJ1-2	TGTGCCAGTAGTCCCACCGGGACAGGGACCGATGGCTACACCTTC	CASSPTGTGTDGYTF
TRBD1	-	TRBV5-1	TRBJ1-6	TGCGCCAGCAGCGTAGGGACAGCCAAGAATTCACCCCTCCACTTT	CASSVGTAKNSPLHF
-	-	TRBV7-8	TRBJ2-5	TGTGCCAGCTCCCCAGGGGACCAAGAGACCCAGTACTTC	CASSPGDQETQYF
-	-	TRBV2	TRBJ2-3	TGTGCCAGCAGTAATCTCGGGGTGGGGGCCACAGATACGCAGTATTTT	CASSNLGVGATDTQYF
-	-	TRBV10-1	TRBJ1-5	TGCGCCAGCACTAACTACAATCAGCCCCAGCATTTT	CASTNYNQPQHF
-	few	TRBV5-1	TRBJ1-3	TGCGCCAGCAGCGCGGGACGCAGCTCTGGAAACACCATATATTTT	CASSAGRSSGNTIYF
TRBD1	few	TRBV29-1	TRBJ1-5	TGCAGCGTTGCGACAGGGGGAAATGGGGATCAGCCCCAGCATTTT	CSVATGGNGDQPQHF
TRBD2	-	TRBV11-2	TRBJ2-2	TGTGCCACCCAGGGACTAGCGGAGCTCAACACCGGGGAGCTGTTTTTT	CATQGLAELNTGELFF
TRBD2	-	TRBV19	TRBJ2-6	TGTGCCAGTAGTATAGCTAGCGGGGCCATATACTCTGGGGCCAACGTCCTGACTTTC	CASSIASGAIYSGANVLTF
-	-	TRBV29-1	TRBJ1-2	TGCAGCGTCGCGACAGAGCATGGCTACACCTTC	CSVATEHGYTF